This is a list of T cell receptor beta chains from one sample in a study of blood T cell repertoires in COVID-19. Sequenced by immunoSEQ multiplex PCR; TCRdb stores in-frame clones only, minus some. The repertoire includes under 200,000 clones, around 84% of them detected once, and under 15% sits in the top ten. Material: peripheral blood. The origin of the receptors is a man aged 30 to 39 with active or convalescent COVID-19. CDR3s include the opening cysteine and the closing phenylalanine or tryptophan. The order of the fields is V gene, D gene, clone size, J gene, CDR3 DNA, CDR3 protein. The D gene is left open where the match is weak. A row's size may be missing; if present it is once, few, many or a size class.

>TRBV19|NA|NA|TRBJ1-3
TGTGCCAGTAAATCCGGGTACGGGAGCTCTGGAAACACCATATATTTT
CASKSGYGSSGNTIYF
>TRBV4-3|TRBD1|NA|TRBJ1-5
TGCGCCAGCAGCCAAGAGACAGGGGGCGGCCAGCCCCAGCATTTT
CASSQETGGGQPQHF
>TRBV7-2|NA|NA|TRBJ1-4
TGTGCCAGCAGCCTACACACAGGAACTAATGAAAAACTGTTTTTT
CASSLHTGTNEKLFF
>TRBV27|NA|many|TRBJ1-6
TGTGCCAGCAGTTTTCAGGGAGGGAATTCACCCCTCCACTTT
CASSFQGGNSPLHF
>TRBV28|NA|NA|TRBJ1-2
TGTGCCAGCACCAGGAGGAGTGACGGCTACACCTTC
CASTRRSDGYTF
>TRBV5-1|NA|once|TRBJ1-5
TGCGCCAGCAGCCCAGGGTTAGGCACGGGTCAGCCCCAGCATTTT
CASSPGLGTGQPQHF
>TRBV18|NA|NA|TRBJ2-3
TGTGCCAGCTCACCCGGGACAACCACAGATACGCAGTATTTT
CASSPGTTTDTQYF
>TRBV11-2|NA|few|TRBJ1-5
TGTGCCAGCAGCTTACCAGATCAGCCCCAGCATTTT
CASSLPDQPQHF
>TRBV4-1|NA|NA|TRBJ1-4
NA
CASSQAIGQGVGEGIF
>TRBV7-9|NA|few|TRBJ2-1
TGTGCCAGCAGCACCAACCCGGGATACAATGAGCAGTTCTTC
CASSTNPGYNEQFF
>TRBV7-9|TRBD1|NA|TRBJ1-1
TGTGCCAGCAGCTCCTCGACAGGGCTGATGAACACTGAAGCTTTCTTT
CASSSSTGLMNTEAFF
>TRBV28|NA|few|TRBJ1-2
TGTGCCAGCAGTTTTGAAGGCAGGCCAGATGGCTACACCTTC
CASSFEGRPDGYTF
>TRBV6-2/TRBV6-3|TRBD1|NA|TRBJ1-4
TGTGCCAGCAGTTATGGTGGGACAGGGGATGAAAAACTGTTTTTT
CASSYGGTGDEKLFF
>TRBV7-2|TRBD1|NA|TRBJ2-1
TGTGCCATTCACCCGGGACAGGGGATAAATGAGCAGTTCTTC
CAIHPGQGINEQFF
>TRBV5-8|TRBD1|NA|TRBJ1-1
TGTGCCAGCAGCTGGACAGGGGGCTTGGGTACTGAAGCTTTCTTT
CASSWTGGLGTEAFF
>TRBV5-5|NA|NA|TRBJ1-1
TGTGCCAGCAGCTTCGCAGGGAACACTGAAGCTTTCTTT
CASSFAGNTEAFF
>TRBV6-5|TRBD1|NA|TRBJ2-2
TGTGCCAGCAGGACAGGGGCTAACACCGGGGAGCTGTTTTTT
CASRTGANTGELFF
>TRBV2|NA|NA|TRBJ2-2
TGTGCCAGCAGCAGGGACACCGGGGAGCTGTTTTTT
CASSRDTGELFF
>TRBV10-3|NA|NA|TRBJ1-5
TGTGCCATCAGTGGGGGACTGACCAATCAGCCCCAGCATTTT
CAISGGLTNQPQHF
>TRBV5-4|NA|NA|TRBJ2-1
TGTGCCAGCAGCTACGGACAGAACTACAATGAGCAGTTCTTC
CASSYGQNYNEQFF
>TRBV5-1|TRBD1|once|TRBJ1-2
TGCGCCAGCAGCGGACAGGGAATTTATGACGGCTACACCTTC
CASSGQGIYDGYTF
>TRBV5-6|TRBD1|NA|TRBJ1-4
TGTGCCAGCAACCGACAGGGCCGAGAAAAACTGTTTTTT
CASNRQGREKLFF
>TRBV24-1|NA|NA|TRBJ2-1
TGTGCCACCAGTGATCGACTGTTCTACAATGAGCAGTTCTTC
CATSDRLFYNEQFF
>TRBV10-3|TRBD1|NA|TRBJ1-1
TGTGCCGCGCAAGGACAGGGGGAGACTGAAGCTTTCTTT
CAAQGQGETEAFF
>TRBV6-4|NA|once|TRBJ1-1
TGTGCCAGCAGTGACTCGAGCGGGGGAACTGAAGCTTTCTTT
CASSDSSGGTEAFF
>TRBV19|TRBD1|few|TRBJ1-1
TGTGCCAGTAGTGGGACAGGGAATGAAGCTTTCTTT
CASSGTGNEAFF
>TRBV10-3|NA|NA|TRBJ2-7
TGTGCCATCAGTGAGACAAACTCCTACGAGCAGTACTTC
CAISETNSYEQYF
>TRBV4-1|TRBD2|NA|TRBJ2-1
TGCGCCAGCAGCCAAGTTGGGGGGAGGGCAGGGAATGAGCAGTTCTTC
CASSQVGGRAGNEQFF
>TRBV19|TRBD1|NA|TRBJ2-2
TGTGCCAGTAGTGGGGGACAGGCCCCGAACACCGGGGAGCTGTTTTTT
CASSGGQAPNTGELFF
>TRBV27|TRBD2|NA|TRBJ2-3
TGTGCCAGCAGTTTAGCCAGCGGGAGGGCCTCAGATACGCAGTATTTT
CASSLASGRASDTQYF
>TRBV27|NA|once|TRBJ1-2
TGTGCCAGCAGTCTGCGAGAGCGCGGCGGCTACACCTTC
CASSLRERGGYTF
>TRBV9|NA|NA|TRBJ2-1
TGTGCCAGCAGCACCGGGTACAATGAGCAGTTCTTC
CASSTGYNEQFF
>TRBV12-5|NA|NA|TRBJ2-3
TGTGCTAGTGGTTTAACGGGACTTCGCTCAGATACGCAGTATTTT
CASGLTGLRSDTQYF
>TRBV19|NA|NA|TRBJ1-2
TGTGCCAGTAGTCCCAGAACAGGAAGAAGGGACTACTATGGCTACACCTTC
CASSPRTGRRDYYGYTF
>TRBV18|TRBD1|NA|TRBJ1-1
TGTGCCAGCTCACTTACAGGGGGCGTGCGAAGGACTGAAGCTTTCTTT
CASSLTGGVRRTEAFF
>TRBV5-1|TRBD1|few|TRBJ1-3
TGCGCCAGCAGCTTTGAGGGGGCGGATGGAAACACCATATATTTT
CASSFEGADGNTIYF
>TRBV29-1|NA|NA|TRBJ1-1
TGCAGCGTGACGGGGGGGCGAGGATCTGAAGCTTTCTTT
CSVTGGRGSEAFF
>TRBV10-3|TRBD1|once|TRBJ2-1
TGTGCCATCAGTGATTTGAGGACAGGAATAAATGAGCAGTTCTTC
CAISDLRTGINEQFF
>TRBV5-1|TRBD2|NA|TRBJ2-3
TGCGCCAGCAGCTCACTAGCGGCTAGCACAGATACGCAGTATTTT
CASSSLAASTDTQYF
>TRBV5-5|NA|NA|TRBJ2-6
TGTGCCAGCATCCCCGCTGGGGCCAACGTCCTGACTTTC
CASIPAGANVLTF